This TCR beta chain is from a study of technical replicates of blood from several donors. Germline CDR1 reads MNHEY; CDR2 reads SMNVEV (reference sequence). Trimming cost V 2 bases and J 2 bases, with 9 bases left between them. The CDR3 has 14 residues. Assay used: immunoSEQ multiplex PCR; TCRdb lists only in-frame clones, some missing. Altogether about 74,000 clones are present, roughly 94% being singletons, with the ten largest covering more than 0.25%. Sequenced: T cells isolated from PBMCs. The receptor's source is a human donor in good health. The chain has TRBV27 and TRBJ1-2; no clear D gene. CDR3 residues: CASSLVGGNYGYTF. For the CDR3, the DNA is TGTGCCAGCAGTTTAGTCGGCGGAAACTATGGCTACACCTTC.